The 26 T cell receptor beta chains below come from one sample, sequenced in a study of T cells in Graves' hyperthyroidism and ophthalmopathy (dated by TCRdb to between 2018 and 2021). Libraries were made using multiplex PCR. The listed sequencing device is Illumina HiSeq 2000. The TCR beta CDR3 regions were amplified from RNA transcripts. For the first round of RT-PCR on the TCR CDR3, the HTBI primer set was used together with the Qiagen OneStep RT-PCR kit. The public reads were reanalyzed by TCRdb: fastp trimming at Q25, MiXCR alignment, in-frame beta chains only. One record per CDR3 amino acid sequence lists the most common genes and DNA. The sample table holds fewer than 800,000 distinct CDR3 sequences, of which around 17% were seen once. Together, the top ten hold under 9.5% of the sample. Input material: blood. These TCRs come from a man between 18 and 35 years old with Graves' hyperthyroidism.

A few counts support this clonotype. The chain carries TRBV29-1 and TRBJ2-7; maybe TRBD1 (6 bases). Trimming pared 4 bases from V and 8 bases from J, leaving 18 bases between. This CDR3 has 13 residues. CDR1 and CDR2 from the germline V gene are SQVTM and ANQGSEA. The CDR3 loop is CSVATSRQEKQYF. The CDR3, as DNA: TGCAGCGTTGCAACATCCAGACAGGAAAAGCAGTACTTC.

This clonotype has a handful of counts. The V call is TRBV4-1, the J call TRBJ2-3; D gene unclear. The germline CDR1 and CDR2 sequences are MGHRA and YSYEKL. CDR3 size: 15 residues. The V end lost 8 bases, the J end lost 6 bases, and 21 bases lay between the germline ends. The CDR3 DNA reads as TGCGCCAGCGCAGGAGTGGGCCCCGTCGAGGATACGCAGTATTTT. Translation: CASAGVGPVEDTQYF.

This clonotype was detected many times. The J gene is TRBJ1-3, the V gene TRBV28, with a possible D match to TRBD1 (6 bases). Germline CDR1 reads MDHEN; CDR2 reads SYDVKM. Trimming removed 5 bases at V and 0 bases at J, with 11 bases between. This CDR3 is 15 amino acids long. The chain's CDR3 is CASSRTASSGNTIYF. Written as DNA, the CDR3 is TGTGCCAGCAGTCGGACAGCGAGCTCTGGAAACACCATATATTTT.

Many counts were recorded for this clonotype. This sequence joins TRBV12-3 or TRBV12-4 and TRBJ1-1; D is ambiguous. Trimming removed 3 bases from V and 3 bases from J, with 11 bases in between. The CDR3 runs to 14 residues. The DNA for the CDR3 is TGTGCCAGCAGTTTTGGCGATTATTACACTGAAGCTTTCTTT. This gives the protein CASSFGDYYTEAFF.

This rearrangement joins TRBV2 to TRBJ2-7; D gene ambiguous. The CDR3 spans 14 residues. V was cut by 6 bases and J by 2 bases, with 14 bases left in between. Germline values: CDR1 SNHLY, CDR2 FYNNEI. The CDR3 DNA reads TGTGCCAGCAGGGATAGCACTTCCACCTACGAGCAGTACTTC. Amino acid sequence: CASRDSTSTYEQYF.

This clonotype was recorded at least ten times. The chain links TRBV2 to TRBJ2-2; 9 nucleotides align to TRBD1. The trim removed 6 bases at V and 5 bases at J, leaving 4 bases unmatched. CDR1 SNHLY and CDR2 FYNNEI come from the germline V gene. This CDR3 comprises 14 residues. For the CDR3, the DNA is TGTGCCAGCAGACGGACAGGGGCTACCGGGGAGCTGTTTTTT. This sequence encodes CASRRTGATGELFF.

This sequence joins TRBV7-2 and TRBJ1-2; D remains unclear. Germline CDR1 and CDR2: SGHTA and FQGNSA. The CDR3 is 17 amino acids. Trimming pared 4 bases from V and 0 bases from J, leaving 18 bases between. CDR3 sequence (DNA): TGTGCCAGCAGCTCAGGACCTACGGCCCCACCTAACTATGGCTACACCTTC. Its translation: CASSSGPTAPPNYGYTF.

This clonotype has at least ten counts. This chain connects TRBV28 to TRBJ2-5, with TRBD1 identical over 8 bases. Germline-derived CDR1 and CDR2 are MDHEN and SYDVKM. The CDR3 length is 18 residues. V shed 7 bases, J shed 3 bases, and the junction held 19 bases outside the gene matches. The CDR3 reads CASNSPRSRDRSEETQYF. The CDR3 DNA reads TGTGCCAGCAACTCACCGAGGTCTCGGGACAGGTCAGAAGAGACCCAGTACTTC.

CDR3 sequence (DNA): TGCGCCAGCAGCCCCTTGGGGACAGGGTCGGACACTGAAGCTTTCTTT. Protein product: CASSPLGTGSDTEAFF. This chain connects TRBV4-3 to TRBJ1-1; 9 nucleotides match TRBD1. J lost 3 bases, V lost 4 bases, and 9 bases had no gene match. This CDR3 is built from 16 residues. Germline CDR1 reads LGHNA; CDR2 reads YSLEER.

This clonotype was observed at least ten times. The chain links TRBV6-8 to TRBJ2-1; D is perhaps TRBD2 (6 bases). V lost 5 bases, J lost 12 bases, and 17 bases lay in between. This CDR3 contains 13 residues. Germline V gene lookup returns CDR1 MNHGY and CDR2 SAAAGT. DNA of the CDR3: TGTGCCAGCAGTACAAATAGCGGATCCCCGCAGTTCTTC. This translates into CASSTNSGSPQFF.

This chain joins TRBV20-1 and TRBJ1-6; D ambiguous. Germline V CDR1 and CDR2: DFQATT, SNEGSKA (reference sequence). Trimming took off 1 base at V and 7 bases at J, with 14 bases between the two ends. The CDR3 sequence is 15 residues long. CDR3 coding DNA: TGCAGTGCTAGAGTAGCCACAGTAAGAAATTCACCCCTCCACTTT. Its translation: CSARVATVRNSPLHF.

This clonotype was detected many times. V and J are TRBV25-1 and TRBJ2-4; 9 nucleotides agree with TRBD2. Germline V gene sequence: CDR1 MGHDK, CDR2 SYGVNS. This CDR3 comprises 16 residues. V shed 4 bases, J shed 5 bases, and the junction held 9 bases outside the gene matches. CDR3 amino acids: CASSVGAGGGQNIQYF. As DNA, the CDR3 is TGTGCCAGCAGTGTGGGAGCGGGAGGTGGTCAAAACATTCAGTACTTC.

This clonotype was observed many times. In DNA, the CDR3 is TGTGCCAGCAGTGTAGGACAGGGAAGGGAGTATAATCAGCCCCAGCATTTT. Residues: CASSVGQGREYNQPQHF. The chain uses TRBV28 and TRBJ1-5; 8 bases map to TRBD1. Trimming took 5 bases from V and 4 from J; bases not matched to a gene: 13. The CDR3 covers 17 residues. Germline-derived CDR1 and CDR2 are MDHEN and SYDVKM.

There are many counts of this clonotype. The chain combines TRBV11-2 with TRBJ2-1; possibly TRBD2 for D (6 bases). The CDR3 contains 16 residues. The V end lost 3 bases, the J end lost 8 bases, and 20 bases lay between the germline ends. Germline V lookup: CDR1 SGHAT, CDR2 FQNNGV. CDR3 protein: CASSFPLTGTRDEQFF. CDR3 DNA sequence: TGTGCCAGCAGCTTTCCTCTAACCGGGACTCGGGATGAGCAGTTCTTC.

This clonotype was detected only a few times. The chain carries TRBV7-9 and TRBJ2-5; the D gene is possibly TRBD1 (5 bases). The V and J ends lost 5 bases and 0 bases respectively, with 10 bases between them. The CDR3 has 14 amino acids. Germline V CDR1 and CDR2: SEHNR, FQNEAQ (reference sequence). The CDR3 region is CASSDSPDQETQYF. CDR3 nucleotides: TGTGCCAGCAGCGACAGCCCGGACCAAGAGACCCAGTACTTC.

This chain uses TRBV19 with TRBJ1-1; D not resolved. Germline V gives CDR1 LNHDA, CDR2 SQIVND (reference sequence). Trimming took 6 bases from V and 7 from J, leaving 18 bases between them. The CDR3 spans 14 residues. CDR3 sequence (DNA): TGTGCCAGTAGAACCCCAGGCTCGGCCATTGAAGCTTTCTTT. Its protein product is CASRTPGSAIEAFF.

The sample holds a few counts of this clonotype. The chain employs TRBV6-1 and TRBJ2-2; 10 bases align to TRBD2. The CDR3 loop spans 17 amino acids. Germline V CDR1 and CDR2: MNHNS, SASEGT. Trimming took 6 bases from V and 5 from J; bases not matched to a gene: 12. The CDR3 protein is CASSLGLAGVETGELFF. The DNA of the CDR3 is TGTGCCAGCAGCCTGGGGCTAGCGGGAGTCGAGACCGGGGAGCTGTTTTTT.

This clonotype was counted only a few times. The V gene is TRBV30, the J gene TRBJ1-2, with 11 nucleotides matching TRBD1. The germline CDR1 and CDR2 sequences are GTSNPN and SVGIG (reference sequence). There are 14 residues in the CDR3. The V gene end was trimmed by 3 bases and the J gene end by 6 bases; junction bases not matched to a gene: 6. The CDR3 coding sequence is TGTGCCTGGAGATGGACAGGGGGCGCGAATGGCTACACCTTC. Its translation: CAWRWTGGANGYTF.

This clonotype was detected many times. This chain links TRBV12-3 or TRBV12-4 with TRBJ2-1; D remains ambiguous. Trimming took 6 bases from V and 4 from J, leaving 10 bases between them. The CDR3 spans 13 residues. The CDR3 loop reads CASRYTDYNEQFF. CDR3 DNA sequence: TGTGCCAGCAGGTATACAGATTACAATGAGCAGTTCTTC.

The CDR3 spells CASPRRGSSYNEQFF. The CDR3 nucleotides are TGTGCCAGCCCGAGGCGCGGGAGCTCCTACAATGAGCAGTTCTTC. The chain carries TRBV28 and TRBJ2-1, with TRBD2 matching over 7 bases. The V and J ends lost 8 bases and 0 bases, in that order; junction bases with no gene match: 7. The length of the CDR3 is 15 residues. CDR1 is MDHEN, CDR2 SYDVKM, per germline.

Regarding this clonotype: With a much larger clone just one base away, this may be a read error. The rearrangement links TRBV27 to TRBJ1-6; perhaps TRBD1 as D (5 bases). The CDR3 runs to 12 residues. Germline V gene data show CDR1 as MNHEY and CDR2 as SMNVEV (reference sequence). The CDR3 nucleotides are TGTACCAGCAGGATGAGGGGTTCACCCCTCCACTTT. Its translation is CTSRMRGSPLHF.

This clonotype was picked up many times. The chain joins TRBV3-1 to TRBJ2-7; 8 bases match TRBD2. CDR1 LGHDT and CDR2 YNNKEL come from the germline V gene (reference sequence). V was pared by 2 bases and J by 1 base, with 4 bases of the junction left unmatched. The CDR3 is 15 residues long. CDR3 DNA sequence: TGTGCCAGCAGCCAAACTAGCGGACCATCCTACGAGCAGTACTTC. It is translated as CASSQTSGPSYEQYF.

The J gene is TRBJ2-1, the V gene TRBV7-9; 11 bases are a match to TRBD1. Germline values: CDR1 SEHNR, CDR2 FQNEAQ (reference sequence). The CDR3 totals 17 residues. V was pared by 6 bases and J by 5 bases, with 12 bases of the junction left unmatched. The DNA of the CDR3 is TGTGCCAGCAGACCACCGGGACAGGGGGGGGTGCACAATGAGCAGTTCTTC. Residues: CASRPPGQGGVHNEQFF.

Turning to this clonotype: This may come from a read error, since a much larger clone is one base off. As DNA, the CDR3 is TGTGCCAGCAGAGCTAGCGGGGGTTCCGAGCAGTACTTC. Protein: CASRASGGSEQYF. The chain combines TRBV7-2 with TRBJ2-7, with 10 positions matching TRBD2. The CDR3 covers 13 residues. Trimming at V came to 6 bases and at J to 6 bases, leaving 5 bases not matched to a gene. Germline loops: CDR1 SGHTA, CDR2 FQGNSA. The variable domain in full, completed from reference TRBV7-2 and TRBJ2-7, reads GAGVSQSPSNKVTEKGKDVELRCDPISGHTALYWYRQSLGQGLEFLIYFQGNSAPDKSGLPSDRFSAERTGGSVSTLTIQRTQQEDSAVYLCASRASGGSEQYFGPGTRLTVT.

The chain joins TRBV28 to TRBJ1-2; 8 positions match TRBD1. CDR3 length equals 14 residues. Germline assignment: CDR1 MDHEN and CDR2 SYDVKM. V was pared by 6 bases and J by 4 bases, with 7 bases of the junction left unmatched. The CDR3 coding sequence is TGTGCCAGCAGGCCAACAGGGGGAGTCTATGGCTACACCTTC. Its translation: CASRPTGGVYGYTF.

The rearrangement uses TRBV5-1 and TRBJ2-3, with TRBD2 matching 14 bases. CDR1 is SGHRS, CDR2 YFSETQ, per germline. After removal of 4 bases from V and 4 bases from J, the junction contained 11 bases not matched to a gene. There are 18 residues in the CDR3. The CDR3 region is CASSLTPGTSGSPDTQYF. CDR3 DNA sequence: TGCGCCAGCAGCCTGACTCCCGGGACTAGCGGGAGTCCAGATACGCAGTATTTT.